This entry concerns a single T cell receptor (beta chain). This sample stems from a study of blood T cell repertoires in COVID-19. Study background: Italy, Spain and the United States were the sources of the convalescent and acute COVID-19 samples. PBMCs, B-cell-depleted T cells, or T cells provided the cDNA or gDNA that made up the material.

This CDR3 is 13 amino acids long. Germline CDR1 is SGHRS and CDR2 is YFSETQ. Trimming cost V 4 bases and J 3 bases, with 10 bases left between them. Original methodology: Reference gene primer amplification in the assay estimated nucleated cell counts. Assay: immunoSEQ multiplex PCR; the TCRdb copy retains only in-frame clones and omits some. The DNA gave D and trimming, while V, J and clone size come from that table. This table has fewer than 250,000 clones, almost 85% appearing once. Sequenced sample: peripheral blood. This clonotype was sampled from a man aged 45-65 years with acute or convalescent COVID-19. The chain recombines TRBV5-1 with TRBJ1-1, with D hard to call. The CDR3 DNA reads TGCGCCAGCAGCCGCAGTCTTGACACTGAAGCTTTCTTT. Translating gives CASSRSLDTEAFF.